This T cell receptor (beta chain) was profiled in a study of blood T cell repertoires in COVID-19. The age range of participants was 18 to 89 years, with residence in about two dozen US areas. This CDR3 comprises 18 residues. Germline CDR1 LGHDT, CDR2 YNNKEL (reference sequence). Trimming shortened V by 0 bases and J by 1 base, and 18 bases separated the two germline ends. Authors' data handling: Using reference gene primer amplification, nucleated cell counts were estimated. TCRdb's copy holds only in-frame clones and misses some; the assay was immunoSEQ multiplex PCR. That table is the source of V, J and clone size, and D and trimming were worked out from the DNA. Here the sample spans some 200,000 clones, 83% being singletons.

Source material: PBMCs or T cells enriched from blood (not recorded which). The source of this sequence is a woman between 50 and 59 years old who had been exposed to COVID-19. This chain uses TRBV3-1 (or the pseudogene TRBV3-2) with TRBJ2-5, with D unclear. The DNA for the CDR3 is TGTGCCAGCAGCCAAGATTTAGGAGCCGCATGCCCCCAAGAGACCCAGTACTTC. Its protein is CASSQDLGAACPQETQYF.